Detailed here is one T cell receptor beta chain. The entry originates in a study of blood T cell repertoires in COVID-19. Study summary: Samples taken during acute and convalescent COVID-19 were collected in the United States, Italy and Spain. The cDNA or gDNA used as material had been derived from T cells, B-cell-depleted T cells, or PBMCs.

Germline CDR1 is SNHLY and CDR2 is FYNNEI. The CDR3 has 13 amino acids. After removal of 8 bases from V and 12 bases from J, the junction contained 7 bases not matched to a gene. Authors' data handling: Cell counts per sample came from amplifying reference gene primers. Some clones are missing from TCRdb's copy, which holds only in-frame ones; the method was immunoSEQ multiplex PCR. That table gives V, J and clone size, and the DNA gave D and trimming. The table has roughly 160,000 clones, around 84% seen once; the top ten hold about 0.95%. Sequenced input: peripheral blood. The source is a man aged 40-49 years with acute or convalescent COVID-19. The rearrangement links TRBV2 to TRBJ1-6, with TRBD1 matching over 10 bases. CDR3 nucleotide sequence: TGTGCCAGCCGGGACAGGGGCGCGGGACCCCTCCACTTT. Protein sequence: CASRDRGAGPLHF.